This T cell receptor beta chain was captured in a study of T-cell reconstitution after alpha-beta-depleted transplantation in children. This clonotype was recorded many times. The target antigen is unknown. Researchers prepared the TCRbeta library using unique molecular identifiers, the study reports. From the PCR reads, TCRdb called clonotypes with MiXCR, one entry per CDR3 protein. The sample shows hundreds of thousands of distinct CDR3 sequences, approximately 10% of them seen only once. This CDR3 has 15 amino acids. Germline CDR1 is SGHRS and CDR2 is YFSETQ. With 0 bases clipped from V and 3 bases from J, the junction kept 2 bases outside the gene matches. Whole-study findings and limits: T-cell counts and diversity at one year post-transplant came mainly from newly produced T cells.

The chain combines TRBV5-1 with TRBJ1-4; 7 bases agree with TRBD1. The sequences come from PBMCs, collected before TCRalphabeta/CD19-depleted stem cell transplant. This receptor was identified in a child aged 2 to 10 with inherited bone marrow failure, due to receive a stem cell transplant. The CDR3 region is CASSLEGAANEKLFF. For the CDR3, the DNA is TGCGCCAGCAGCTTGGAGGGGGCGGCTAATGAAAAACTGTTTTTT. Using reference TRBV5-1 and TRBJ1-4 for the parts outside the CDR3, the full variable domain is KAGVTQTPRYLIKTRGQQVTLSCSPISGHRSVSWYQQTPGQGLQFLFEYFSETQRNKGNFPGRFSGRQFSNSRSEMNVSTLELGDSALYLCASSLEGAANEKLFFGSGTQLSVL.